Following are 19 T cell receptor beta chains from one sample sequenced in a study of CXCR3 chemokines and chemotherapy response in bladder cancer. Via MiXCR, TCRdb re-called the PCR reads, giving one row per CDR3 protein. The sample lists about 13,000 distinct CDR3 sequences, under 15% seen once, with about 25% in the top ten. The sample was acquired from a patient whose treatment included neoadjuvant chemotherapy. The receptors were sampled from a human donor with bladder cancer that did not respond to neoadjuvant chemotherapy.

This clonotype was counted at least ten times. This rearrangement joins TRBV6-5 to TRBJ1-1; 10 nucleotides align to TRBD1. V dropped 6 bases and J dropped 3; count of bases not matched to a gene: 13. Germline V gives CDR1 MNHEY, CDR2 SVGAGI. There are 17 residues in the CDR3. DNA for the CDR3: TGTGCCAGCAGCTCCGACAGGGGGCGTGGTGTGGACACTGAAGCTTTCTTT. It encodes CASSSDRGRGVDTEAFF.

A few counts support this clonotype. V is TRBV6-5 and J is TRBJ1-4, with TRBD1 as a possible D gene (5 bases). Germline assignment: CDR1 MNHEY and CDR2 SVGAGI. The CDR3 sequence is 15 residues long. Trimming left V 5 bases short and J 8 bases short, with 18 bases between. The CDR3 loop reads CASSQWGMRNEKLFF. The DNA for the CDR3 is TGTGCCAGCAGTCAATGGGGCATGCGCAACGAAAAACTGTTTTTT.

This clonotype qualifies as medium-sized. The chain links TRBV19 to TRBJ2-3, with 14 bases that match TRBD2. V lost 6 bases, J lost 11 bases, and 13 bases stayed unmatched. The length of the CDR3 is 16 residues. Germline V gives CDR1 LNHDA, CDR2 SQIVND (reference sequence). CDR3: CASSPTSGGADGKQYF. The CDR3 nucleotides are TGTGCCAGTAGCCCGACTAGCGGGGGGGCTGATGGCAAGCAGTATTTT.

This clonotype has a count of ten or more. The rearrangement links TRBV7-2 to TRBJ1-2; D gene uncertain. V was cut by 1 base and J by 1 base, with 7 bases left in between. The CDR3 totals 14 residues. Germline CDR1 is SGHTA and CDR2 is FQGNSA. The CDR3 DNA reads TGTGCCAGCAGCTTAGACACCTTTAACTATGGCTACACCTTC. This encodes CASSLDTFNYGYTF.

Sample share makes this clonotype medium-sized. The chain links TRBV6-2 or TRBV6-3 to TRBJ1-1, with D unclear. Germline V gives CDR1 MNHEY, CDR2 SVGEGT. This CDR3 region has 13 residues. V lost 8 bases and J 7 bases, leaving 17 bases between the germline ends. The CDR3 DNA reads TGTGCCAGCCGGGGTCGCCAGGAGATTGAAGCTTTCTTT. Translating it yields CASRGRQEIEAFF.

The chain couples TRBV28 to TRBJ1-1; D not resolved. Germline V gene sequence: CDR1 MDHEN, CDR2 SYDVKM. V dropped 5 bases and J dropped 7 bases, with 8 bases sitting between them. CDR3 length equals 11 residues. The CDR3 sequence is CASSVRIEAFF. CDR3 nucleotides: TGTGCCAGCAGTGTCAGGATTGAAGCTTTCTTT.

This clonotype has ten or more counts. The CDR3 region has the DNA TGTGCCAGCAGCTTAGACCTCCGCAGTGGAGGGGAGTCAAATGAGCAGTTCTTC. Its translation: CASSLDLRSGGESNEQFF. The chain recombines TRBV13 with TRBJ2-1, with a tentative D call TRBD2 (6 bases). The CDR3 length is 18 residues. The V gene lost 1 base and the J gene lost 7 bases, with 23 bases spanning the gap. Germline V lookup: CDR1 PRHDT, CDR2 FYEKMQ (reference sequence).

As to this clonotype: With only one base between it and a far larger clone, this is likely a read error. J is TRBJ1-6 and V is TRBV5-4, with unresolved D. TRBJ2-4 explains the end of the DNA better; the J call may be wrong. Germline CDR1 and CDR2: SGHNT and YYREEE (reference sequence). The CDR3 is 13 residues long. CDR3 residues: CASSLTPRNIQYF. DNA for the CDR3: TGTGCCAGCAGCTTGACTCCCAGGAACATTCAGTACTTC.

The table lists this clonotype with a few counts. This rearrangement joins TRBV6-5 to TRBJ1-1, with D tentatively TRBD1 (5 bases). V gave up 6 bases and J gave up 4 bases, with 9 bases separating them. The CDR3 extends over 12 amino acids. The germline V gene has CDR1 MNHEY and CDR2 SVGAGI. The CDR3 nucleotides are TGTGCCAGCAGCCAGGGAGCCACTGAAGCTTTCTTT. Its protein product is CASSQGATEAFF.

This chain links TRBV20-1 with TRBJ2-1, with D possibly TRBD2 on 5 matching bases. V shed 6 bases and J shed 7 bases, with 22 bases lying between them. From germline, CDR1 is DFQATT and CDR2 SNEGSKA (reference sequence). There are 15 residues in the CDR3. Here the CDR3 DNA reads TGCAGTGCCTCCGTTGGTGAGGGCCGGTTAAATGAGCAGTTCTTC. Translating it yields CSASVGEGRLNEQFF.

This clonotype was counted many times. This chain links TRBV7-9 with TRBJ1-6, with 9 nucleotides matching TRBD1. The V gene end was trimmed by 5 bases and the J gene end by 7 bases; junction bases not matched to a gene: 3. CDR1 is SEHNR and CDR2 is FQNEAQ in the germline V gene (reference sequence). The CDR3 is 14 residues long. CDR3 sequence reads: CASSTGTGNSPLHF. As DNA, the CDR3 is TGTGCCAGCAGCACCGGGACAGGGAATTCACCCCTCCACTTT.

There are many counts of this clonotype. The chain carries TRBV19 and TRBJ2-3; a possible D gene is TRBD2 (5 bases). This CDR3 contains 15 residues. With 7 bases removed from V and 2 bases from J, the gap between germline ends came to 16 bases. Germline CDR1 and CDR2: LNHDA and SQIVND (reference sequence). In DNA, the CDR3 is TGTGCCAGTACCCTGACCGGACTCACCACAGATACGCAGTATTTT. Translated: CASTLTGLTTDTQYF.

This clonotype was recorded many times. The J gene is TRBJ2-7, the V gene TRBV19, with 9 bases identical to TRBD1. Trimming at V came to 5 bases and at J to 0 bases, leaving 8 bases not matched to a gene. The CDR3 sequence is 16 residues long. Germline values: CDR1 LNHDA, CDR2 SQIVND (reference sequence). CDR3 nucleotide sequence: TGTGCCAGTAGTTCTGGGACAGGGATCTTCTCCTACGAGCAGTACTTC. This codes for CASSSGTGIFSYEQYF. The full variable domain, its missing parts supplied by reference TRBV19 and TRBJ2-7, is DGGITQSPKYLFRKEGQNVTLSCEQNLNHDAMYWYRQDPGQGLRLIYYSQIVNDFQKGDIAEGYSVSREKKESFPLTVTSAQKNPTAFYLCASSSGTGIFSYEQYFGPGTRLTVT.

In this sample, this clonotype turned up many times. V usage is TRBV29-1 and J usage is TRBJ2-5, with 14 bases matching TRBD2. Trimming took 5 bases from V and 5 from J; bases not matched to a gene: 4. The CDR3 has 14 residues. Germline CDR1 SQVTM, CDR2 ANQGSEA. The chain's CDR3 is CSVRGLAGVETQYF. The CDR3 DNA follows: TGCAGCGTTCGGGGACTAGCGGGAGTCGAGACCCAGTACTTC.

This clonotype has a single count. V is TRBV11-2 and J is TRBJ1-2; D gene unclear. This CDR3 has 14 residues. With 0 bases removed from V and 8 bases from J, the gap between germline ends came to 13 bases. Germline V gives CDR1 SGHAT, CDR2 FQNNGV. The CDR3: CASSLDPGTAGYTF. CDR3 in DNA: TGTGCCAGCAGCTTAGACCCAGGAACGGCAGGCTACACCTTC.

In this sample, this clonotype turned up many times. V and J are TRBV7-9 and TRBJ1-5; D gene uncertain. V dropped 1 base and J dropped 5 bases, with 6 bases sitting between them. This CDR3 spans 13 amino acids. Looked up from germline, CDR1 is SEHNR and CDR2 is FQNEAQ (reference sequence). This CDR3 is CASSLVEDQPQHF. CDR3 sequence (DNA): TGTGCCAGCAGCTTAGTTGAAGATCAGCCCCAGCATTTT.

This clonotype was observed at least ten times. The chain links TRBV9 to TRBJ2-3; D may be TRBD2 (6 bases). Looked up from germline, CDR1 is SGDLS and CDR2 is YYNGEE. The CDR3 loop spans 16 amino acids. Trimming shortened V by 2 bases and J by 5 bases, and 18 bases separated the two germline ends. CDR3 protein: CASSVSTGASGDTQYF. CDR3 in DNA: TGTGCCAGCAGCGTTTCAACGGGAGCATCGGGAGATACGCAGTATTTT.

This clonotype showed up many times. V and J are TRBV11-2 and TRBJ2-7; D remains unclear. Trimming left V 0 bases short and J 12 bases short, with 12 bases between. The CDR3 contains 12 residues. Germline V lookup: CDR1 SGHAT, CDR2 FQNNGV. CDR3 residues: CASSLDPGFRYF. In nucleotides, the CDR3 is TGTGCCAGCAGCTTAGATCCCGGCTTCCGGTACTTC.

Ten or more counts support this clonotype. V usage is TRBV5-5 and J usage is TRBJ1-2; no definite D call. The CDR3 consists of 14 residues. Germline V gene data show CDR1 as SGHKS and CDR2 as YYEKEE (reference sequence). Trimming removed 4 bases at V and 4 bases at J, with 14 bases between. CDR3 coding DNA: TGTGCCAGCAGCCTAGAACTAGCTACCTATGGCTACACCTTC. Residues: CASSLELATYGYTF.